A single sample gave rise to the 16 T cell receptor beta chains below, sequenced in a study of blood T cells in healthy people across ages. A second PCR, run for about 7 to 11 cycles, used a sample-barcoded 5' primer plus a J-beta primer mix. TCRdb re-analysed the 5' RACE reads in MiXCR, keeping a single row per CDR3 protein. The repertoire holds 1.5 million to 2 million distinct CDR3 sequences, with around 48% as singletons. Sequencing input: blood. The source is a woman aged 40 to 55 in good health.

The rearrangement uses TRBV20-1 and TRBJ2-3; possible D gene TRBD2, 5 bases. Germline V CDR1 and CDR2: DFQATT, SNEGSKA (reference sequence). The CDR3 has 15 residues. Trimming took 3 bases from V and 2 from J, leaving 15 bases between them. CDR3 DNA sequence: TGCAGTGCTAGCTCCGGGGAACTTCACACAGATACGCAGTATTTT. As protein: CSASSGELHTDTQYF.

The chain links TRBV6-6 to TRBJ2-5; D unclear. The CDR3 has 14 residues. With 7 bases removed from V and 4 bases from J, the gap between germline ends came to 16 bases. The germline gives CDR1 MNHNY, CDR2 SVGAGI (reference sequence). The CDR3 coding sequence is TGTGCCAGCACTCGTCCGTACGATGTAGAGACCCAGTACTTC. As protein: CASTRPYDVETQYF.

This clonotype was counted between two and nine times. The genes are TRBV9 and TRBJ2-3; D could derive from TRBD1 or TRBD2 (6 bases each). The V end was cut by 0 bases, the J end by 0 bases, with 11 bases between. The CDR3 extends over 16 amino acids. Germline V gives CDR1 SGDLS, CDR2 YYNGEE. CDR3 loop: CASSVAWGASTDTQYF. CDR3 bases: TGTGCCAGCAGCGTAGCGTGGGGGGCCAGCACAGATACGCAGTATTTT.

The V and J genes are TRBV4-3 and TRBJ2-7; 9 bases are shared with TRBD1. CDR1 is LGHNA and CDR2 is YSLEER in the germline V gene. This CDR3 is 14 amino acids long. Unmatched junction bases numbered 6, after V lost 3 bases and J lost 6 bases. The CDR3 is CASSHGQGITEQYF. CDR3 DNA sequence: TGCGCCAGCAGCCATGGACAGGGGATCACCGAGCAGTACTTC.

The genes are TRBV7-2 and TRBJ2-4; D remains unclear. The V end was cut by 5 bases, the J end by 13 bases, with 21 bases between. The CDR3 is 14 residues long. CDR1 and CDR2 from the germline V gene are SGHTA and FQGNSA. CDR3 DNA sequence: TGTGCCAGCAGCCCCCCGGGCAAGTTATACGGGCAGTACTTC. Residues: CASSPPGKLYGQYF. Full variable domain (rest looked up from reference TRBV7-2 and TRBJ2-4): GAGVSQSPSNKVTEKGKDVELRCDPISGHTALYWYRQSLGQGLEFLIYFQGNSAPDKSGLPSDRFSAERTGGSVSTLTIQRTQQEDSAVYLCASSPPGKLYGQYFGAGTRLSVL.

This sequence joins TRBV20-1 and TRBJ2-3; 8 nucleotides line up with TRBD2. This CDR3 is built from 15 residues. J lost 0 bases, V lost 5 bases, and 7 bases had no gene match. CDR1 and CDR2 (germline): DFQATT, SNEGSKA (reference sequence). The DNA for the CDR3 is TGCAGTGCTCTGGACCTAGCGGGCAGCACAGATACGCAGTATTTT. Its translation: CSALDLAGSTDTQYF.

This chain joins TRBV28 and TRBJ2-1, with a tentative D call TRBD2 (6 bases). Germline CDR1 MDHEN, CDR2 SYDVKM. Trimming stripped 5 bases from V and 5 bases from J, with 16 bases between. The CDR3 totals 15 residues. Written as DNA, the CDR3 is TGTGCCAGCAGTGGGGGGACTCGAGAGAACAATGAGCAGTTCTTC. Translation: CASSGGTRENNEQFF.

This clonotype has more than one count but fewer than ten. The V gene is TRBV7-2, the J gene TRBJ1-6, with a tentative D call TRBD1 (5 bases). With 5 bases removed from V and 4 bases from J, the gap between germline ends came to 12 bases. The CDR3 is 15 residues long. The germline CDR1 and CDR2 sequences are SGHTA and FQGNSA. CDR3 sequence reads: CASSQRRDYNSPLHF. In DNA, the CDR3 is TGTGCCAGCAGCCAACGCAGGGATTATAATTCACCCCTCCACTTT.

The gene calls are TRBV7-2 and TRBJ1-1; no firm D call. V lost 5 bases and J 13 bases, leaving 17 bases between the germline ends. The CDR3 runs 12 residues. Germline V gene sequence: CDR1 SGHTA, CDR2 FQGNSA. The CDR3 here is CASSLQRPVVFF. CDR3 DNA: TGTGCCAGCAGCCTACAACGCCCGGTGGTTTTCTTT.

This sequence joins TRBV5-1 and TRBJ2-5, with D possibly TRBD2 on 6 matching bases. The germline V and J ends were trimmed by 1 base and 4 bases, with 11 bases remaining between them. The CDR3 covers 14 residues. CDR1 SGHRS and CDR2 YFSETQ come from the germline V gene. The CDR3 spells CASSLSGVTETQYF. CDR3 DNA: TGCGCCAGCAGCTTGTCGGGGGTCACAGAGACCCAGTACTTC.

J is TRBJ2-3 and V is TRBV7-2, with TRBD2 as a possible D gene (7 bases). The germline gives CDR1 SGHTA, CDR2 FQGNSA. V lost 0 bases, J lost 7 bases, and 17 bases lay in between. CDR3 length: 16 amino acids. The DNA of the CDR3 is TGTGCCAGCAGCTTAGCATGGTCGGGGGGCGGGAATACGCAGTATTTT. Protein: CASSLAWSGGGNTQYF.

The gene calls are TRBV7-2 and TRBJ1-1; D gene unclear. Between the trimmed V and J ends, which lost 8 bases and 7 bases, there was a span of 8 bases. Per germline, CDR1 SGHTA and CDR2 FQGNSA. This CDR3 has 10 residues. The DNA for the CDR3 is TGTGCCAGCGGCCCTTTTGAAGCTTTCTTT. Translated, it gives CASGPFEAFF.

The chain uses TRBV7-8 and TRBJ2-1; a weak D match, TRBD2 (5 bases). Germline CDR1 and CDR2: SGHVS and FQNEAQ. V gave up 1 base and J gave up 5 bases, with 21 bases separating them. The CDR3 consists of 18 residues. Here the CDR3 reads CASSLVSIRRGSHNEQFF. CDR3 coding DNA: TGTGCCAGCAGCTTAGTCTCGATCCGTCGAGGGTCCCACAATGAGCAGTTCTTC.

The rearrangement uses TRBV20-1 and TRBJ2-5, with a possible D match to TRBD2 (5 bases). There are 13 residues in the CDR3. The V and J ends lost 5 bases and 1 base respectively, with 11 bases between them. Germline V CDR1 and CDR2: DFQATT, SNEGSKA (reference sequence). The CDR3 bases are TGCAGTGCTTTACAGCGGTCCCAAGAGACCCAGTACTTC. Its translation: CSALQRSQETQYF.

This clonotype has more than one count but fewer than ten. The chain has TRBV7-9 and TRBJ2-1; D ambiguous. Germline values: CDR1 SEHNR, CDR2 FQNEAQ (reference sequence). V was pared by 1 base and J by 10 bases, with 8 bases between. The CDR3 runs 12 residues. The CDR3 protein is CASSLVPSEQFF. The CDR3 DNA sequence: TGTGCCAGCAGCTTAGTCCCCTCAGAGCAGTTCTTC.

The chain recombines TRBV5-6 with TRBJ2-5; 8 bases match TRBD1. Trimming at V came to 4 bases and at J to 4 bases, leaving 6 bases not matched to a gene. Per the germline V gene, CDR1 is SGHDT and CDR2 is YYEEEE. The CDR3 has 14 residues. Written as DNA, the CDR3 is TGTGCCAGCAGCACCCGGGACAGGATAGAGACCCAGTACTTC. Translation gives CASSTRDRIETQYF.